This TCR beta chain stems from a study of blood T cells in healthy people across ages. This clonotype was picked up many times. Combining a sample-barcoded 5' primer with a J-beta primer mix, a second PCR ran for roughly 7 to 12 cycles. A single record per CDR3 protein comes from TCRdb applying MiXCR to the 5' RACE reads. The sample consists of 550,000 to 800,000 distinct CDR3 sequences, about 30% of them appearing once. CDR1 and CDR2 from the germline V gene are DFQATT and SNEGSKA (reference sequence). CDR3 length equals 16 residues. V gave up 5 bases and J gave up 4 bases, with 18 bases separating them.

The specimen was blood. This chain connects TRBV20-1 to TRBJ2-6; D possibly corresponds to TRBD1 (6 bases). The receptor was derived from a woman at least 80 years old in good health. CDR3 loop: CSAGATGFSGANVLTF. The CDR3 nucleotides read TGCAGTGCTGGGGCTACAGGGTTTTCCGGGGCCAACGTCCTGACTTTC.